The TCR beta chain under discussion was sequenced for a study of cytomegalovirus exposure and HLA in healthy donors. Looking at the study overall: Of all 400 or so donors who were genotyped, about 80% belonged to the Caucasian-associated ancestry cluster. Study-wide points: Later on, analysis showed that most CMV-associated TCR beta chains appeared to be HLA-restricted. Prior analysis indicated that the majority of TCR beta V segments exhibited productivity approximately 87% or approximately 30% of the time.

To note about this clone: Its target is not known.

CDR3 length: 12 amino acids. Germline values: CDR1 GTSNPN, CDR2 SVGIG (reference sequence). Between the trimmed V and J ends, which lost 1 base and 5 bases, there was a span of 6 bases. PCR primers comprised 60 Vbeta and 13 Jbeta primers. Clones were read by immunoSEQ multiplex PCR, and TCRdb kept only the in-frame ones, dropping some. Of tens of thousands of clones listed, about 67% are singletons. The clonotype was recovered from a man younger than 40 in good health and CMV-seronegative. The V gene is TRBV30, the J gene TRBJ2-1; D gene ambiguous. The specimen was PBMCs. In nucleotides, the CDR3 is TGTGCCTGGAGTGCCCGGGACAATGAGCAGTTCTTC. It is translated as CAWSARDNEQFF.